These T cell receptor beta chains were read from a single sample in a study of cytomegalovirus exposure and HLA in healthy donors. TCRdb keeps only in-frame clones here, not all; method: immunoSEQ multiplex PCR. The sample consists of hundreds of thousands of clones, around two thirds of them appearing once. The specimen sequenced was PBMCs. All receptors come from a female donor in good health and CMV-seronegative. The CDR3 runs from the conserved cysteine through the conserved F or W. The order of the fields is J gene, clone size, D gene, V gene, CDR3 DNA, CDR3 protein. D genes are given only for firm matches. A row's size may be missing; if present it is once, few, many or a size class.

TRBJ2-7,-,-,TRBV6-5,TGTGCCAGCAGTTCCGACTGGAACTACGAGCAGTACTTC,CASSSDWNYEQYF
TRBJ2-1,many,-,TRBV5-1,TGCGCCAGCAGGGGCGCGGGGGCCTACTTGAATAATGAGCAGTTCTTC,CASRGAGAYLNNEQFF
TRBJ2-1,-,-,TRBV2,TGTGCCAGCAGTGTGTTACAGGAGCAGTTCTTC,CASSVLQEQFF
TRBJ1-2,-,TRBD1,TRBV4-1,TGCGCCAGCCGAGGGGCGACAGGGGGAAAAGAAAAAGGCTACACCTTC,CASRGATGGKEKGYTF
TRBJ2-7,-,TRBD1,TRBV13,TGTGCCAGCTCCCGGTCCGGGACAGGGCACTACGAGCAGTACTTC,CASSRSGTGHYEQYF
TRBJ1-1,-,-,TRBV10-1,TGCGCCAGCAGTGACTCTCCCGGTGGCACTGAAGCTTTCTTT,CASSDSPGGTEAFF
TRBJ2-2,-,-,TRBV29-1,TGCAGCGTTGTCAGGCAGGGGGGCACCGGGGAGCTGTTTTTT,CSVVRQGGTGELFF
TRBJ2-7,few,-,TRBV7-6,TGTGCCAGCAGCCCTCAATTTGGGACAATTTCCTACGAGCAGTACTTC,CASSPQFGTISYEQYF
TRBJ2-1,-,TRBD2,TRBV6-5,TGTGCCAGCAACCCAGGACTAGCGGGAGTTCGTGAGCAGTTCTTC,CASNPGLAGVREQFF
TRBJ2-7,-,-,TRBV19,TGCGCCAGTAGTATAAACACACACTACGAGCAGTACTTC,CASSINTHYEQYF
TRBJ1-1,-,-,TRBV28,TGTGCCAGCAGTTTATTTCGGGGAATTCGGACTGAAGCTTTCTTT,CASSLFRGIRTEAFF
TRBJ2-7,-,TRBD2,TRBV15,TGTGCCACCAGCAGATCGCCGGGGAGCGGGGGCTACGAGCAGTACTTC,CATSRSPGSGGYEQYF
TRBJ2-1,-,TRBD2,TRBV6-1,TGTGCCAGCAGTGAATTTACTAGCGGGGACAATGAGCAGTTCTTC,CASSEFTSGDNEQFF
TRBJ2-7,-,-,TRBV7-9,TGTGCCAGCAGCCATATGCCGGACAAGATTACTGACGAGCAGTACTTC,CASSHMPDKITDEQYF
TRBJ2-7,-,-,TRBV9,TGTGCCAGCAGCGTAGGTCCCCGAGGGAACGAGCAGTACTTC,CASSVGPRGNEQYF
TRBJ2-5,-,TRBD1,TRBV5-1,TGCGCCAGCAGCTTGGGCCCCATGACAGGGAGAGAGACCCAGTACTTC,CASSLGPMTGRETQYF
TRBJ2-1,-,-,TRBV6-4,TGTGCCAGCAATGACTCGGACAACAATGAGCAGTTCTTC,CASNDSDNNEQFF
TRBJ2-7,-,-,TRBV7-6,TGTGCCAGCAGCCTCACGACAAAGGCCTACGAGCAGTACTTC,CASSLTTKAYEQYF
TRBJ2-3,-,TRBD2,TRBV7-2,TGTGCCAGCAGCCCTGGACTAGCGGGAGCGGGTACAGATACGCAGTATTTT,CASSPGLAGAGTDTQYF
TRBJ1-2,few,-,TRBV20-1,TGCAGTGCTAGTCACAGCCGCTCCTTC,CSASHSRSF
TRBJ2-7,few,-,TRBV11-3,TGTGCCAGCAGCCGAGGGGGGGCCTACGAGCAGTACTTC,CASSRGGAYEQYF
TRBJ1-5,-,TRBD1,TRBV7-8,TGTGCCAGCAGCTTGGGCACCTCAAGGGACAGGGGGTGGGATCAGCCCCAGCATTTT,CASSLGTSRDRGWDQPQHF
TRBJ2-7,-,TRBD1,TRBV6-1,TGTGCCAGCAGACCCACGGGACAGGGAACCTACGAGCAGTACTTC,CASRPTGQGTYEQYF
TRBJ2-7,-,-,TRBV2,TGTGCCAGCAACCCACAGGGAAGCGAGCAGTACTTC,CASNPQGSEQYF
TRBJ2-4,-,-,TRBV6-1,TGTGCCAGCAGCGTAACAAGCAAAAACATTCAGTACTTC,CASSVTSKNIQYF
TRBJ2-7,-,-,TRBV27,TGTGCCAGCAGTTTATCCCCCAACACCTACGAGCAGTACTTC,CASSLSPNTYEQYF
TRBJ2-2,once,-,TRBV27,TGTGCCAGCAGACCCGCCCCCAGCGGGGAGCTGTTTTTT,CASRPAPSGELFF
TRBJ2-7,-,TRBD2,TRBV5-4,TGTGCCAGCAGTTTTAGCGGGAGGGCCTACGAGCAGTACTTC,CASSFSGRAYEQYF
TRBJ2-7,-,TRBD2,TRBV28,TGTGCCAGCAGTTCCGACAGACGGACTAGCGGAGCCTACGAGCAGTACTTC,CASSSDRRTSGAYEQYF
TRBJ2-7,-,TRBD1,TRBV2,TGTGCCAGCAGTGAACAGGGGGTCTCCTACGAGCAGTACTTC,CASSEQGVSYEQYF
TRBJ2-7,-,TRBD2,TRBV28,TGTGCCAGCAAGATGACTAGCGGAAGAGCCTACGAGCAGTACTTC,CASKMTSGRAYEQYF
TRBJ1-5,-,-,TRBV27,TGTGCCAGCAGTTTGGGCGCGAATAATCAGCCCCAGCATTTT,CASSLGANNQPQHF
TRBJ2-5,-,-,TRBV28,TGTGCCAGCAGCCCCACTGAGCGGTACGGGCAGTACTTC,CASSPTERYGQYF
TRBJ1-4,-,TRBD1,TRBV29-1,TGCAGCGTTGGCCGGACAGGTACCAATGAAAAACTGTTTTTT,CSVGRTGTNEKLFF
TRBJ2-5,-,-,TRBV4-1,TGCGCCAGCAGCCAACTGAGGGGGGAGACCCAGTACTTC,CASSQLRGETQYF
TRBJ2-2,-,-,TRBV7-9,TGTGCCAGCAGCCCGGGTTCGAACACCGGGGAGCTGTTTTTT,CASSPGSNTGELFF
TRBJ1-5,-,TRBD1,TRBV15,TGTGCCACCAGCAGAGAAGAACAGGGGGCTTATCAGCCCCAGCATTTT,CATSREEQGAYQPQHF
TRBJ2-3,-,-,TRBV7-2,TGTGCCAGCAGCCCGGGACTGGGGGTGGATACGCAGTATTTT,CASSPGLGVDTQYF
TRBJ2-6,-,-,TRBV19,TGTGCCAGTCGCCTGAGCTCTGGGGCCAACGTCCTGACTTTC,CASRLSSGANVLTF
TRBJ2-5,-,-,TRBV4-1,TGCGCCAGCAGCCAAGCTTCACAGACCCACCAAGAGACCCAGTACTTC,CASSQASQTHQETQYF
TRBJ2-3,-,TRBD2,TRBV6-6,TGTGCCAGCAGCCTTACTAGCGGGGGGGTATATACGCAGTATTTT,CASSLTSGGVYTQYF
TRBJ2-7,-,-,TRBV2,TGTGCCAGCAGTGATAGCTCCTACGAGCAGTACTTC,CASSDSSYEQYF
TRBJ2-2,-,TRBD1,TRBV29-1,TGCAGCGCCCAGGGGGAAGGCGGGGAGCTGTTTTTT,CSAQGEGGELFF
TRBJ1-5,-,TRBD1,TRBV28,TGTGCCAGCAGTTTAAGACAGGGAGGCCAGCCCCAGCATTTT,CASSLRQGGQPQHF
TRBJ1-4,few,TRBD1,TRBV7-8,TGTGCCAGCAGCTTCCTAGGACAGGGAACCGAACTGTTTTTT,CASSFLGQGTELFF
TRBJ2-1,-,-,TRBV9,TGTGCCAGCAGCGTAGCGGCTAGTAGCAATGAGCAGTTCTTC,CASSVAASSNEQFF
TRBJ2-7,-,-,TRBV7-2,TGTGCCAGCAGCTCCTCTAGAATCTCCTACGAGCAGTACTTC,CASSSSRISYEQYF
TRBJ1-2,-,-,TRBV18,TGTGCCAGCTCACCACCGTCTCGAGACAGGCATGGCTCCTATGGCTACACCTTC,CASSPPSRDRHGSYGYTF
TRBJ1-1,-,TRBD1,TRBV7-2,TGTGCCAGCAGCGTCATCAGGGGGACTGAAGCTTTCTTT,CASSVIRGTEAFF
TRBJ2-4,-,-,TRBV11-2,TGTGCCAGCAGCTCCTCGGCGGAGCCGTCCAAAAACATTCAGTACTTC,CASSSSAEPSKNIQYF
TRBJ2-1,few,-,TRBV7-2,TGTGCCAGCAGCTCCGACAGAGGCTCCTACAATGAGCAGTTCTTC,CASSSDRGSYNEQFF
TRBJ1-2,-,-,TRBV6-5,TGTGCCAGCAGACTGGACAGCAACTATGGCTACACCTTC,CASRLDSNYGYTF
TRBJ2-5,-,-,TRBV27,TGTGCCAGCAGTTTATCGAGACAGGGAGGAACCCAGTACTTC,CASSLSRQGGTQYF
TRBJ2-5,few,TRBD2,TRBV19,TGTGCCAGTAGTATCTTCGGGCTAGCGGGGCAAGAGACCCAGTACTTC,CASSIFGLAGQETQYF
TRBJ2-5,once,TRBD2,TRBV2,TGTGCCAGCACCTCAGAATTTAGCGGGAAGGAGACCCAGTACTTC,CASTSEFSGKETQYF
TRBJ1-5,-,-,TRBV4-1,TGCGCCAGCAGCCACATGACAGATATAAAGCCCCAGCATTTT,CASSHMTDIKPQHF
TRBJ1-4,few,TRBD1,TRBV7-9,TGTGCCAGCAGCCCAGGGGGCAGGGAAAAACTGTTTTTT,CASSPGGREKLFF
TRBJ1-3,once,-,TRBV2,TGTGCCAGCAGTGATCGGGGGAGGGCGGCTGGAAACACCATATATTTT,CASSDRGRAAGNTIYF
TRBJ1-4,few,-,TRBV2,TGTGCCAGCAGGGGACTCCCGGTGGGTGCTAATGAAAAACTGTTTTTT,CASRGLPVGANEKLFF